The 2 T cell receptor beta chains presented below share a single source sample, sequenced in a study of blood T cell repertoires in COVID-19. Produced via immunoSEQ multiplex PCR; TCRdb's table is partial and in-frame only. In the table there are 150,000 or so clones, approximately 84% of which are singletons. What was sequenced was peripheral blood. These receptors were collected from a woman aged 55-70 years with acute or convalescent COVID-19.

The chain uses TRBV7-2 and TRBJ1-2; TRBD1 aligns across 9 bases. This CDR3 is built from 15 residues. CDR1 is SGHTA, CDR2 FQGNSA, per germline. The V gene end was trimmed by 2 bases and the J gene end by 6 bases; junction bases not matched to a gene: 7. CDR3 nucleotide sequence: TGTGCCAGCAGCTTAAGGAGGACAGGGGTCAATGGCTACACCTTC. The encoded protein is CASSLRRTGVNGYTF.

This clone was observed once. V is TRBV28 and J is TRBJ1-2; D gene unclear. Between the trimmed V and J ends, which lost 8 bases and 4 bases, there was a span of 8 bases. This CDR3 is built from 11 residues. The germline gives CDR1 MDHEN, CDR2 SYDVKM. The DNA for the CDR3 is TGTGCCAGCCATATCGGCTATGGCTACACCTTC. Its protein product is CASHIGYGYTF.